This T cell receptor (beta chain) emerged from a study of technical replicates of blood from a few donors. The CDR3 is made up of 10 amino acids. V was trimmed by 6 bases and J by 6 bases, leaving 6 bases between them. The repertoire was sequenced with immunoSEQ multiplex PCR; TCRdb's copy has only in-frame clones and lacks some. The sample yields about 84,000 clones, roughly 98% seen once. This rearrangement joins TRBV23-1 to TRBJ2-7; D is unclear. TRBV23-1 is given ORF status, its function remaining uncertain. Sequencing input: T cells isolated from PBMCs. The sequence was obtained from a human donor in good health. CDR3 region: CASSPGEQYF. The CDR3 DNA sequence: TGCGCCAGCAGCCCAGGCGAGCAGTACTTC.